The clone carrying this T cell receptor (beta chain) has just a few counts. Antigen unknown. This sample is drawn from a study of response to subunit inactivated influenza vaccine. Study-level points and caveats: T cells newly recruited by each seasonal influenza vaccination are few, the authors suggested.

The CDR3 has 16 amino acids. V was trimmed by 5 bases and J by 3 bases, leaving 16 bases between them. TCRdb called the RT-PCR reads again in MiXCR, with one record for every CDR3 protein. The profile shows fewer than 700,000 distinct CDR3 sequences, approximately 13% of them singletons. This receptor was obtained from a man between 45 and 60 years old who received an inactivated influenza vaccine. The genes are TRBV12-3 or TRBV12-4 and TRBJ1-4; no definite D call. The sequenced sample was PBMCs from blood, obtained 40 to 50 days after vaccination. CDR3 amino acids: CASSPHSGEANEKLFF. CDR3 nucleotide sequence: TGTGCCAGCAGTCCCCACAGTGGCGAGGCTAATGAAAAACTGTTTTTT.